Listed below are T cell receptor beta chains from one sample, sequenced in a study of T-cell reconstitution after alpha-beta-depleted transplantation in children. TCRdb independently ran MiXCR on the PCR reads; one entry per CDR3 protein. The profile shows approximately 220,000 distinct CDR3 sequences, under 20% of them singletons. The sample in question was PBMCs, mostly from graft donor cells, obtained 360 days after TCRalphabeta/CD19-depleted stem cell transplant. Receptors originate from a male patient under 10 years old who had a stem cell transplant for acute lymphoblastic leukemia, so the T cells may come from the graft donor. CDR3s include the opening cysteine and the closing phenylalanine or tryptophan. D genes are given only for firm matches. Size tells how often a clone was seen (once, few, many) or the class of an expanded clone, and some rows leave it out.

V	J	D	size	CDR3	DNA
TRBV25-1	TRBJ2-1	.	.	CASGTHRNEQFF	TGTGCCAGCGGGACCCACCGAAATGAGCAGTTCTTC
TRBV18	TRBJ2-5	TRBD1	few	CASSPSGQAIEETQYF	TGTGCCAGCTCACCGTCGGGACAGGCTATAGAAGAGACCCAGTACTTC
TRBV12-3/TRBV12-4	TRBJ1-3	.	few	CASSFRWDIGNTIYF	TGTGCCAGCAGTTTTAGATGGGACATAGGAAACACCATATATTTT
TRBV5-1	TRBJ2-5	.	.	CASSLTHTSQETQYF	TGCGCCAGCAGCTTGACACACACTAGCCAAGAGACCCAGTACTTC
TRBV29-1	TRBJ2-7	.	.	CSVWTTYYEQYF	TGCAGCGTTTGGACGACCTACTACGAGCAGTACTTC
TRBV3-1	TRBJ2-1	.	.	CASSPMGGLGGEQFF	TGTGCCAGCAGCCCAATGGGGGGGCTCGGGGGCGAGCAGTTCTTC
TRBV18	TRBJ2-5	.	few	CASSPRTPYQETQYF	TGTGCCAGCTCACCTCGTACACCATACCAAGAGACCCAGTACTTC
TRBV7-9	TRBJ2-1	.	.	CASSLVQVYEQFF	TGTGCCAGCAGCTTAGTGCAGGTCTACGAGCAGTTCTTC
TRBV20-1	TRBJ2-7	TRBD1	.	CSARVGTGGFLSYEQYF	TGCAGTGCTAGAGTTGGGACAGGGGGCTTTCTCTCCTACGAGCAGTACTTC
TRBV30	TRBJ1-2	TRBD1	few	CAWIIGTGSYTF	TGTGCCTGGATAATAGGGACAGGGAGCTACACCTTC
TRBV29-1	TRBJ1-2	.	many	CSVPTDSANYGYTF	TGCAGCGTCCCCACGGACAGCGCTAACTATGGCTACACCTTC
TRBV7-2	TRBJ2-7	.	few	CASSPGTEYEQYF	TGTGCCAGCAGCCCCGGGACCGAGTACGAGCAGTACTTC
TRBV5-1	TRBJ2-5	.	.	CASSLGAWETQYF	TGCGCCAGCAGCTTGGGAGCGTGGGAGACCCAGTACTTC
TRBV20-1	TRBJ2-3	.	few	CSASPVTDTQYF	TGCAGTGCCAGCCCCGTCACAGATACGCAGTATTTT
TRBV5-6	TRBJ2-7	.	.	CASSLTVDRSYEQYF	TGTGCCAGCAGCTTGACCGTTGACAGATCCTACGAGCAGTACTTC
TRBV29-1	TRBJ1-1	TRBD1	many	CSVRVQGADTEAFF	TGCAGCGTCCGCGTACAGGGGGCGGACACTGAAGCTTTCTTT
TRBV10-2	TRBJ2-7	TRBD2	.	CASRSGGEHYEQYF	TGCGCCAGCCGGAGCGGGGGCGAACACTACGAGCAGTACTTC
TRBV7-9	TRBJ1-2	.	.	CASSLRVNYGYTF	TGTGCCAGCAGCCTAAGGGTTAACTATGGCTACACCTTC